A selection of T cell receptor beta chains follows, all from one sample in a study of T-cell reconstitution after alpha-beta-depleted transplantation in children. A single record per CDR3 protein comes from TCRdb applying MiXCR to the PCR reads. The sample has roughly 200,000 distinct CDR3 sequences; roughly 14% are singletons. Material: PBMCs from the stem cell graft donor, obtained from the stem cell graft. Source of these receptors: a human donor who donated a stem cell graft to a child with acute lymphoblastic leukemia. Each CDR3 is given with its conserved first and last residue. A D gene is named only where the DNA matches it firmly. Only some rows state a clone size, as once, few, many or a class for expanded clones.

J gene | D gene | V gene | clone size | CDR3 protein | CDR3 DNA
TRBJ2-1 | - | TRBV18 | many | CASSLHALLNSYNEQFF | TGTGCCAGCTCACTGCACGCGTTACTTAACTCCTACAATGAGCAGTTCTTC
TRBJ2-2 | - | TRBV20-1 | many | CSALVPTSFLTGELFF | TGCAGTGCCTTAGTACCGACTTCCTTTCTCACCGGGGAGCTGTTTTTT
TRBJ2-7 | - | TRBV11-2 | many | CASSLADYEQYF | TGTGCCAGCAGCTTAGCTGATTACGAGCAGTACTTC
TRBJ2-5 | - | TRBV5-1 | few | CASSFGLSGGKETQYF | TGCGCCAGCAGCTTTGGGCTTAGCGGAGGGAAAGAGACCCAGTACTTC
TRBJ2-3 | TRBD2 | TRBV2 | - | CASSEIRGLAGDTQYF | TGTGCCAGCAGTGAAATTCGAGGACTAGCCGGAGATACGCAGTATTTT
TRBJ1-3 | TRBD1 | TRBV7-9 | many | CASSHQGAGNTIYF | TGTGCCAGCAGTCATCAGGGGGCCGGAAACACCATATATTTT
TRBJ2-5 | - | TRBV29-1 | - | CSVWGYQETQYF | TGCAGCGTGTGGGGGTACCAAGAGACGCAGTACTTC
TRBJ2-3 | - | TRBV5-1 | many | CASREGSTDTQYF | TGCGCCAGCAGAGAGGGCAGCACAGATACGCAGTATTTT
TRBJ2-7 | TRBD2 | TRBV5-4 | - | CASSALSGTGEQYF | TGTGCCAGCAGCGCTCTCAGCGGGACGGGGGAGCAGTACTTC
TRBJ2-2 | - | TRBV6-5 | many | CASSYEYSGEGTGELFF | TGTGCCAGCAGTTACGAGTATAGCGGAGAGGGCACCGGGGAGCTGTTTTTT
TRBJ2-1 | TRBD2 | TRBV25-1 | many | CASTTGTSGNEQFF | TGTGCCAGCACCACCGGGACTAGCGGCAATGAGCAGTTCTTC
TRBJ1-1 | TRBD1 | TRBV7-2 | many | CASSPQQGAEDTEAFF | TGTGCCAGCAGCCCCCAACAGGGGGCGGAGGACACTGAAGCTTTCTTT
TRBJ1-4 | TRBD1 | TRBV5-1 | - | CASSPGQGGTNEKLFF | TGCGCCAGCAGCCCCGGACAGGGGGGAACTAATGAAAAACTGTTTTTT
TRBJ2-1 | TRBD2 | TRBV12-3/TRBV12-4 | - | CASSSETSGRAGDNEQFF | TGTGCCAGCAGTTCCGAGACTAGCGGGAGGGCCGGAGACAATGAGCAGTTCTTC
TRBJ2-1 | TRBD2 | TRBV19 | few | CASSGTSGRNEQFF | TGTGCCAGTAGTGGGACTAGCGGGAGGAATGAGCAGTTCTTC
TRBJ2-2 | - | TRBV29-1 | many | CSVGIQEMNTGELFF | TGCAGCGTGGGAATACAGGAGATGAACACCGGGGAGCTGTTTTTT